The 27 T cell receptor beta chains given below trace back to one sample, sequenced in a study of PD-L1 blockade in urothelial cancer. The data were produced by immunoSEQ multiplex PCR, yet TCRdb's version contains in-frame clones alone and is incomplete. The table includes 45,000 to 50,000 clones, 88% detected once. Sequencing was performed on PBMCs, taken around atezolizumab (anti-PD-L1) treatment. These receptors were collected from a man older than 75 with urothelial cancer.

The rearrangement links TRBV5-6 to TRBJ1-3; 7 bases fit TRBD1. CDR1 and CDR2 (germline): SGHDT, YYEEEE. V lost 7 bases, J lost 4 bases, and 11 bases stayed unmatched. The CDR3 sequence is 15 residues long. The CDR3 DNA follows: TGTGCCAGCGCCGAGAGGGGGCGTGGGGGAAACACCATATATTTT. Translated: CASAERGRGGNTIYF. Variable domain in full (rest from reference TRBV5-6 and TRBJ1-3): DAGVTQSPTHLIKTRGQQVTLRCSPKSGHDTVSWYQQALGQGPQFIFQYYEEEERQRGNFPDRFSGHQFPNYSSELNVNALLLGDSALYLCASAERGRGGNTIYFGEGSWLTVV.

This chain joins TRBV28 and TRBJ2-6, with D tentatively TRBD2 (7 bases). Per germline, CDR1 MDHEN and CDR2 SYDVKM. Trimming removed 4 bases from V and 1 base from J, with 11 bases in between. CDR3 length equals 16 residues. The CDR3: CASSSRGGSGANVLTF. Here the CDR3 DNA reads TGTGCCAGCAGTTCAAGGGGGGGGTCTGGGGCCAACGTCCTGACTTTC.

The rearrangement joins TRBV18 to TRBJ1-2, with 11 bases lining up with TRBD1. Germline V gene lookup returns CDR1 KGHSH and CDR2 LQKENI. The CDR3 length is 15 residues. The V segment lost 3 bases and the J segment 5 bases; nucleotides outside the gene matches: 5. CDR3 bases: TGTGCCAGCTCACCTGGACAGGGGGCAGGTTATGGCTACACCTTC. This encodes CASSPGQGAGYGYTF.

The chain is built from TRBV27 and TRBJ2-5; 12 positions match TRBD1. The V gene's germline CDR1 is MNHEY and CDR2 SMNVEV (reference sequence). This CDR3 region has 13 residues. V trimming: 10 bases; J trimming: 4 bases; junction bases outside the gene matches: 4. In nucleotides, the CDR3 is TGTGCCACCGGGGACAGGGGGCGAGAGACCCAGTACTTC. Translation gives CATGDRGRETQYF.

V and J are TRBV6-1 and TRBJ1-5, with D perhaps matching TRBD1 (5 bases). The CDR3 covers 15 residues. V lost 7 bases to trimming and J lost 4 bases, with 17 bases between them. Germline CDR1 and CDR2: MNHNS and SASEGT. This chain's CDR3 is CASTTVAGKNQPQHF. The CDR3 DNA is TGTGCCAGCACAACGGTGGCAGGGAAGAATCAGCCCCAGCATTTT.

The chain links TRBV7-6 to TRBJ2-4; possibly TRBD1 for D (5 bases). CDR1 is SGHVS and CDR2 is FNYEAQ in the germline V gene. V lost 5 bases to trimming and J lost 2 bases, with 16 bases between them. The CDR3 loop spans 16 amino acids. CDR3 sequence reads: CASSLTGDRSKNIQYF. The CDR3, as DNA: TGTGCCAGCAGCCTAACAGGAGACCGATCCAAAAACATTCAGTACTTC. Looking up the rest from reference TRBV7-6 and TRBJ2-4 gives the full variable domain: GAGVSQSPRYKVTKRGQDVALRCDPISGHVSLYWYRQALGQGPEFLTYFNYEAQQDKSGLPNDRFSAERPEGSISTLTIQRTEQRDSAMYRCASSLTGDRSKNIQYFGAGTRLSVL.

The CDR3 bases are TGTGCCAGTAGCAGGGGACAGGTGTCCTACGAGCAGTACTTC. Translated, it gives CASSRGQVSYEQYF. The genes are TRBV19 and TRBJ2-7; 8 bases agree with TRBD1. V shed 6 bases, J shed 1 base, and the junction held 5 bases outside the gene matches. The CDR3 covers 14 residues. CDR1 and CDR2 (germline): LNHDA, SQIVND (reference sequence). Together with reference TRBV19 and TRBJ2-7, the CDR3 gives the full variable domain: DGGITQSPKYLFRKEGQNVTLSCEQNLNHDAMYWYRQDPGQGLRLIYYSQIVNDFQKGDIAEGYSVSREKKESFPLTVTSAQKNPTAFYLCASSRGQVSYEQYFGPGTRLTVT.

This chain links TRBV5-8 with TRBJ1-1; D remains ambiguous. CDR3 size: 12 residues. The germline gives CDR1 SGHTS, CDR2 YDEGEE. V was clipped by 2 bases and J by 3 bases, with 5 bases between them. The CDR3 DNA follows: TGTGCCAGCAGCTTCGGGGACACTGAAGCTTTCTTT. This codes for CASSFGDTEAFF.

The chain recombines TRBV5-1 with TRBJ2-5; D might be TRBD1 (6 bases). Between the trimmed V and J ends, which lost 6 bases and 5 bases, there was a span of 17 bases. Germline loops: CDR1 SGHRS, CDR2 YFSETQ. CDR3 size: 14 residues. In DNA form, the CDR3 reads TGCGCCAGCAACCACGAGGGGGAAAGGGAGACCCAGTACTTC. This gives the protein CASNHEGERETQYF.

The rearrangement links TRBV4-3 to TRBJ2-1; 7 nucleotides align to TRBD2. The CDR3 contains 16 residues. In germline, CDR1 is LGHNA, CDR2 YSLEER. V lost 2 bases to trimming and J lost 7 bases; unmatched junction nucleotides: 11. In nucleotides, the CDR3 is TGCGCCAGCAGCCAACGCTGGTCGGGAGGATGGAATGAGCAGTTCTTC. Amino acids: CASSQRWSGGWNEQFF.

The chain uses TRBV28 and TRBJ1-1; the match to TRBD1 covers 8 bases. CDR3 size: 14 residues. Germline V gene data show CDR1 as MDHEN and CDR2 as SYDVKM. V dropped 6 bases and J dropped 11; count of bases not matched to a gene: 14. CDR3 nucleotide sequence: TGTGCCAGCAGCTCCGGGACAGGAAGATTCGTGGCTTTCTTT. Amino acids: CASSSGTGRFVAFF.

The chain employs TRBV9 and TRBJ2-5; 9 nucleotides match TRBD2. Unmatched junction bases numbered 12, after V lost 2 bases and J lost 4 bases. This CDR3 has 17 amino acids. Germline V gene data show CDR1 as SGDLS and CDR2 as YYNGEE. The CDR3 loop reads CASSVQPLAGAGETQYF. CDR3 DNA: TGTGCCAGCAGCGTGCAACCTTTAGCGGGAGCAGGAGAGACCCAGTACTTC.

This clone appeared a single time. The gene calls are TRBV2 and TRBJ1-2; the D gene is possibly TRBD1 (6 bases). This CDR3 spans 15 amino acids. Per the germline V gene, CDR1 is SNHLY and CDR2 is FYNNEI. The V gene lost 2 bases and the J gene lost 3 bases, with 13 bases spanning the gap. The CDR3 reads CASSERRQADYGYTF. The CDR3 region has the DNA TGTGCCAGCAGTGAAAGGAGACAGGCGGACTATGGCTACACCTTC.

This clone was counted a single time. The chain carries TRBV6-6 and TRBJ2-7; D is possibly TRBD1 (6 bases). This CDR3 has 14 residues. Germline values: CDR1 MNHNY, CDR2 SVGAGI (reference sequence). The V and J ends lost 4 bases and 3 bases respectively, with 13 bases between them. CDR3 bases: TGTGCCAGCAGTTCGGGGACAAGTTACTACGAGCAGTACTTC. It translates to CASSSGTSYYEQYF.

The chain combines TRBV29-1 with TRBJ2-3; TRBD1 aligns across 10 bases. Germline lookup yields CDR1 SQVTM and CDR2 ANQGSEA. The CDR3 length is 14 residues. With V trimmed by 4 bases and J by 12 bases, 13 bases remained unmatched. CDR3: CSVARDRGVSLQYF. The CDR3 DNA reads TGCAGCGTTGCTCGGGACAGGGGAGTATCACTCCAGTATTTT.

V is TRBV28 and J is TRBJ2-1; D may be TRBD1 (5 bases). Per germline, CDR1 MDHEN and CDR2 SYDVKM. This CDR3 is 13 amino acids long. V dropped 6 bases and J dropped 8 bases, with 14 bases sitting between them. The CDR3 region is CASSLYRRDEQFF. In DNA, the CDR3 is TGTGCCAGCAGCCTATACCGCAGGGATGAGCAGTTCTTC.

This chain connects TRBV19 to TRBJ2-7, with 8 bases aligning to TRBD2. CDR3 length: 17 residues. Germline V lookup: CDR1 LNHDA, CDR2 SQIVND (reference sequence). The junction had 16 bases not matched to a gene; V was cut back by 5 bases and J by 4 bases. In DNA form, the CDR3 reads TGTGCCAGTAGTTCTGAAGGAACTAGCGGTAGATATTACGAGCAGTACTTC. This translates into CASSSEGTSGRYYEQYF.

The chain is built from TRBV9 and TRBJ1-1, with 7 positions matching TRBD1. Trimming took 2 bases from V and 3 from J; bases not matched to a gene: 4. The CDR3 loop spans 14 amino acids. Germline V gene lookup returns CDR1 SGDLS and CDR2 YYNGEE. The CDR3 DNA reads as TGTGCCAGCAGCGTGAAAGACAGGGACACTGAAGCTTTCTTT. It yields the protein CASSVKDRDTEAFF.

CDR3 nucleotide sequence: TGCAGCGTTGAAGCCGGGACAGGGCTAAATGAAAAACTGTTTTTT. Translation gives CSVEAGTGLNEKLFF. V usage is TRBV29-1 and J usage is TRBJ1-4, with 9 nucleotides matching TRBD1. This CDR3 is built from 15 residues. In germline, CDR1 is SQVTM, CDR2 ANQGSEA. After removal of 1 base from V and 5 bases from J, the junction contained 5 bases not matched to a gene.

The table lists this clone with a few counts. The V and J genes are TRBV9 and TRBJ2-5; 13 nucleotides match TRBD2. In germline, CDR1 is SGDLS, CDR2 YYNGEE. CDR3 length: 15 residues. V trimming: 3 bases; J trimming: 4 bases; junction bases outside the gene matches: 3. CDR3 coding DNA: TGTGCCAGCAGCGCGGGACTAGCGGGAATAGAGACCCAGTACTTC. It translates to CASSAGLAGIETQYF.

This sequence joins TRBV18 and TRBJ2-3; 9 bases map to TRBD2. Looked up from germline, CDR1 is KGHSH and CDR2 is LQKENI. V gave up 1 base and J gave up 3 bases; unmatched junction bases: 2. This CDR3 is built from 15 residues. This chain's CDR3 is CASSPLAGVTDTQYF. As DNA, the CDR3 is TGTGCCAGCTCACCACTAGCGGGAGTTACAGATACGCAGTATTTT.

This clone was seen once. The chain uses TRBV5-1 and TRBJ2-7; TRBD1 might be the D (5 bases). CDR3 length: 15 amino acids. V lost 1 base and J 3 bases, leaving 14 bases between the germline ends. In germline, CDR1 is SGHRS, CDR2 YFSETQ. CDR3 sequence: CASSLSSGKNYEQYF. The CDR3 DNA sequence: TGCGCCAGCAGCTTGTCGTCAGGGAAGAACTACGAGCAGTACTTC.

The chain uses TRBV9 and TRBJ1-1; D not resolved. Between the trimmed V and J ends, which lost 0 bases and 0 bases, there was a span of 6 bases. Germline CDR1 reads SGDLS; CDR2 reads YYNGEE. The CDR3 extends over 14 amino acids. The CDR3 DNA reads as TGTGCCAGCAGCGTAGGGGCAGTGAACACTGAAGCTTTCTTT. As protein: CASSVGAVNTEAFF.

This clone was observed once. In DNA, the CDR3 is TGTGCCAGCAGTTCAGACAGGGGGTGGGCGGGGGCCAACGTCCTGACTTTC. The encoded protein is CASSSDRGWAGANVLTF. The chain employs TRBV28 and TRBJ2-6, with TRBD1 matching 9 bases. Germline-derived CDR1 and CDR2 are MDHEN and SYDVKM. V lost 4 bases, J lost 4 bases, and 8 bases stayed unmatched. The length of the CDR3 is 17 residues.

This sequence joins TRBV2 and TRBJ2-3; 10 bases are shared with TRBD2. The CDR3 contains 17 residues. Germline assignment: CDR1 SNHLY and CDR2 FYNNEI. V trimming: 2 bases; J trimming: 4 bases; junction bases outside the gene matches: 9. The CDR3 loop is CASSEFGLAGAPDTQYF. DNA for the CDR3: TGTGCCAGCAGTGAATTCGGGCTAGCGGGAGCCCCAGATACGCAGTATTTT.

This clone was counted between two and nine times. This sequence joins TRBV6-5 and TRBJ1-3; 7 bases match TRBD1. This CDR3 contains 15 residues. V trimming: 6 bases; J trimming: 4 bases; junction bases outside the gene matches: 9. In germline, CDR1 is MNHEY, CDR2 SVGAGI. CDR3: CASRQGSMVGNTIYF. CDR3 DNA sequence: TGTGCCAGCAGACAGGGGTCCATGGTCGGAAACACCATATATTTT.

V is TRBV4-1 and J is TRBJ1-2; 9 nucleotides line up with TRBD1. V was pared by 1 base and J by 2 bases, with 5 bases of the junction left unmatched. Germline assignment: CDR1 MGHRA and CDR2 YSYEKL. The CDR3 totals 16 residues. CDR3 region: CASSQARQGENYGYTF. The DNA of the CDR3 is TGCGCCAGCAGCCAAGCACGACAGGGGGAGAACTATGGCTACACCTTC.